Each of the 30 T cell receptor beta chains below was sequenced from the same sample in a study of T cells in Graves' hyperthyroidism and ophthalmopathy. RNA transcripts served as the template for amplifying TCR beta CDR3 regions. HTBI primers were used for first-round RT-PCR of the TCR CDR3. MiXCR was run by TCRdb on the multiplex PCR reads, yielding one entry per CDR3 protein. Of roughly 500,000 distinct CDR3 sequences in the sample, about 45% are singletons; the top ten hold about 20%. Sequenced material: peripheral blood or thyroid tissue (not recorded which). All receptors come from an adult woman with Graves' disease, either hyperthyroidism or ophthalmopathy (not recorded which).

In its sample, this clonotype was seen once. This chain uses TRBV13 with TRBJ2-2; D is undetermined. The CDR3 spans 15 residues. CDR1 and CDR2 (germline): PRHDT, FYEKMQ (reference sequence). V shed 3 bases and J shed 2 bases, with 10 bases lying between them. The CDR3 reads CASSLMTVNTGELFF. The CDR3 DNA sequence: TGTGCCAGCAGCTTGATGACTGTAAACACCGGGGAGCTGTTTTTT.

This clonotype was seen ten or more times. The DNA for the CDR3 is TGTGCCAGCAGCTTTTCCGGGACAGCGAACACTGAAGCTTTCTTT. This codes for CASSFSGTANTEAFF. The chain joins TRBV5-5 to TRBJ1-1; 7 bases are shared with TRBD1. The CDR3 totals 15 residues. The V and J ends lost 2 bases and 1 base, in that order; junction bases with no gene match: 5. Germline lookup yields CDR1 SGHKS and CDR2 YYEKEE (reference sequence).

J is TRBJ2-5 and V is TRBV7-9; D might be TRBD1 (5 bases). The germline gives CDR1 SEHNR, CDR2 FQNEAQ (reference sequence). The CDR3 sequence is 15 residues long. V dropped 4 bases and J dropped 10 bases, with 22 bases sitting between them. Here the CDR3 reads CASSYPREYVHDQYF. DNA for the CDR3: TGTGCCAGCAGCTACCCCAGGGAATACGTGCACGACCAGTACTTC.

This clonotype was seen more than once but under ten times. No conserved phenylalanine or tryptophan is present at the end of the CDR3, so a read error is the likely explanation. The rearrangement uses TRBV7-8 and TRBJ1-2, with 8 nucleotides matching TRBD1. Germline CDR1 SGHVS, CDR2 FQNEAQ. The ends lost 4 bases at V and 4 bases at J; junction bases unmatched: 14. The CDR3 covers 17 residues. For the CDR3, the DNA is TGTGCCAGCAGCTACGGACAGGGACTCTTTTTCCTCTATGGCTACACCCTC. Its protein is CASSYGQGLFFLYGYTL.

This clonotype was seen repeatedly, ten times or more. V and J are TRBV5-5 and TRBJ1-4, with TRBD1 matching 7 bases. The V gene end was trimmed by 4 bases and the J gene end by 4 bases; junction bases not matched to a gene: 4. The CDR3 loop spans 14 amino acids. Germline V gives CDR1 SGHKS, CDR2 YYEKEE (reference sequence). The DNA of the CDR3 is TGTGCCAGCAGCCAACAGGGGTATAATGAAAAACTGTTTTTT. Encoded protein: CASSQQGYNEKLFF.

This clonotype was observed a few times. This sequence joins TRBV2 and TRBJ1-5; D unresolved. The V gene lost 8 bases and the J gene lost 2 bases, with 19 bases spanning the gap. The CDR3 spans 16 residues. The germline V gene encodes CDR1 SNHLY and CDR2 FYNNEI. The CDR3 is CASSPPGTVGNQPQHF. The DNA for the CDR3 is TGTGCCAGCTCACCTCCCGGAACAGTGGGCAATCAGCCCCAGCATTTT. The whole variable domain, filled in from reference TRBV2 and TRBJ1-5, reads EPEVTQTPSHQVTQMGQEVILRCVPISNHLYFYWYRQILGQKVEFLVSFYNNEISEKSEIFDDQFSVERPDGSNFTLKIRSTKLEDSAMYFCASSPPGTVGNQPQHFGDGTRLSIL.

This clonotype was found many times. The gene calls are TRBV12-3 or TRBV12-4 and TRBJ2-5; 10 bases fit TRBD2. V lost 5 bases and J lost 2; bases outside the gene matches: 5. The CDR3 totals 15 residues. CDR3 DNA: TGTGCCAGCAGTCTGATACTAGCGGGGCAAGAGACCCAGTACTTC. Translated, it gives CASSLILAGQETQYF.

As DNA, the CDR3 is TGTGCCATCAGTGAAAGGGGACAGGGTCCCTACGAGCAGTACTTC. Protein sequence: CAISERGQGPYEQYF. This rearrangement joins TRBV10-3 to TRBJ2-7, with 9 nucleotides matching TRBD1. The CDR3 is made up of 15 amino acids. The V gene's germline CDR1 is ENHRY and CDR2 SYGVKD. With V trimmed by 3 bases and J by 2 bases, 5 bases remained unmatched.

The chain recombines TRBV19 with TRBJ2-7, with D unresolved. The V end was cut by 5 bases, the J end by 3 bases, with 8 bases between. CDR3 size: 12 residues. CDR1 and CDR2 from the germline V gene are LNHDA and SQIVND (reference sequence). CDR3 loop: CASSASDYEQYF. CDR3 nucleotides: TGTGCCAGTAGTGCGTCAGACTACGAGCAGTACTTC.

The chain joins TRBV10-2 to TRBJ1-1, with unresolved D. The CDR3 spans 14 residues. The germline CDR1 and CDR2 sequences are WSHSY and SAAADI. V was pared by 3 bases and J by 4 bases, with 12 bases between. DNA of the CDR3: TGCGCCAGCAGTGACGAGGGCGGCGGCACTGAAGCTTTCTTT. It is translated as CASSDEGGGTEAFF.

Only a few counts were recorded for this clonotype. The rearrangement uses TRBV6-5 and TRBJ2-7; possible D gene TRBD1, 5 bases. The CDR3 is 20 residues long. The germline gives CDR1 MNHEY, CDR2 SVGAGI. With 2 bases removed from V and 3 bases from J, the gap between germline ends came to 29 bases. CDR3 coding DNA: TGTGCCAGCAGTTACGGCCCTTCGACAGTCAGTGGTTTGTTGGGCTACGAGCAGTACTTC. As protein: CASSYGPSTVSGLLGYEQYF.

There are many counts of this clonotype. The chain couples TRBV7-9 to TRBJ2-7; 10 bases are a match to TRBD2. The V and J ends lost 5 bases and 7 bases, in that order; junction bases with no gene match: 8. Per germline, CDR1 SEHNR and CDR2 FQNEAQ (reference sequence). The CDR3 contains 14 residues. CDR3 protein: CASSPTLAGEEQYF. The DNA of the CDR3 is TGTGCCAGCAGCCCGACCCTAGCGGGAGAAGAGCAGTACTTC.

V gene TRBV2 combines with J gene TRBJ1-1; TRBD1 might be the D (5 bases). The ends were cut back, 3 bases at V and 12 bases at J, with 26 bases in the middle. Looked up from germline, CDR1 is SNHLY and CDR2 is FYNNEI. The length of the CDR3 is 16 residues. The CDR3 reads CASSESLAGRAVLTFF. Written as DNA, the CDR3 is TGTGCCAGCAGTGAGAGCCTAGCGGGGCGGGCCGTCCTGACTTTCTTT.

This clonotype was detected only a few times. The rearrangement uses TRBV7-2 and TRBJ1-1; a possible D gene is TRBD1 (5 bases). Germline V gives CDR1 SGHTA, CDR2 FQGNSA. The CDR3 extends over 15 amino acids. Deletions cut 5 bases from V and 4 bases from J, with 17 bases between. In DNA form, the CDR3 reads TGTGCCAGCAGCCCTCCATCAGGGATGGTCACTGAAGCTTTCTTT. Translated, it gives CASSPPSGMVTEAFF.

This clonotype was observed at least ten times. The chain couples TRBV7-2 to TRBJ2-7; the D call may be TRBD1 or TRBD2 (6 bases each). Germline CDR1 SGHTA, CDR2 FQGNSA. CDR3 size: 17 residues. Trimming took 5 bases from V and 2 from J, leaving 22 bases between them. CDR3 amino acids: CASSKQGWGGATYEQYF. The CDR3 nucleotides read TGTGCCAGCAGCAAACAGGGTTGGGGCGGGGCAACCTACGAGCAGTACTTC.

V usage is TRBV6-5 and J usage is TRBJ2-7; D is undetermined. V lost 1 base to trimming and J lost 0 bases, with 4 bases between them. The CDR3 sequence is 13 residues long. Germline V gene lookup returns CDR1 MNHEY and CDR2 SVGAGI. The CDR3 region has the DNA TGTGCCAGCAGTTACTGGGTCTCCTACGAGCAGTACTTC. Encoded protein: CASSYWVSYEQYF.

The chain employs TRBV11-3 and TRBJ1-1, with TRBD1 matching over 7 bases. The CDR3 has 16 residues. CDR1 is SGHNT and CDR2 is YENEEA in the germline V gene. The V and J ends lost 6 bases and 2 bases, in that order; junction bases with no gene match: 12. The CDR3 DNA reads as TGTGCCAGCAGACCAGGGGGACCATTGGGAAACACTGAAGCTTTCTTT. Its protein is CASRPGGPLGNTEAFF.

The rearrangement joins TRBV7-4 to TRBJ1-2; D is undetermined. Per the germline V gene, CDR1 is SGHVT and CDR2 is SQSDAQ. Trimming left V 5 bases short and J 4 bases short, with 20 bases between. CDR3 length: 16 residues. The CDR3 nucleotides read TGTGCCAGCAGCCCCCGGAGGTGGAGGCGCATCTATGGCTACACCTTC. This encodes CASSPRRWRRIYGYTF.

CDR3 in amino acids: CASTGGRDYTGELFF. The CDR3 DNA sequence: TGTGCCAGCACCGGAGGGAGGGACTACACCGGGGAGCTGTTTTTT. The chain uses TRBV25-1 and TRBJ2-2, with 7 bases identical to TRBD2. From germline, CDR1 is MGHDK and CDR2 SYGVNS. The CDR3 contains 15 residues. The junction had 8 bases not matched to a gene; V was cut back by 7 bases and J by 3 bases.

The chain employs TRBV7-2 and TRBJ1-4; D is unresolved. This CDR3 contains 12 residues. V dropped 3 bases and J dropped 2 bases, with 1 base sitting between them. CDR1 is SGHTA and CDR2 is FQGNSA in the germline V gene. For the CDR3, the DNA is TGTGCCAGCAGCTTCACTAATGAAAAACTGTTTTTT. Translating gives CASSFTNEKLFF. The whole variable domain, filled in from reference TRBV7-2 and TRBJ1-4, reads GAGVSQSPSNKVTEKGKDVELRCDPISGHTALYWYRQSLGQGLEFLIYFQGNSAPDKSGLPSDRFSAERTGGSVSTLTIQRTQQEDSAVYLCASSFTNEKLFFGSGTQLSVL.

The chain has TRBV29-1 and TRBJ2-7, with 7 bases fitting TRBD1. Germline V gene data show CDR1 as SQVTM and CDR2 as ANQGSEA. The CDR3 spans 16 residues. Trimming removed 0 bases from V and 4 bases from J; junction bases left unmatched: 12. CDR3 sequence reads: CSVEDRLEGAPYEQYF. Here the CDR3 DNA reads TGCAGCGTTGAAGATCGGTTAGAGGGGGCGCCGTACGAGCAGTACTTC.

In this sample, this clonotype turned up once. The chain links TRBV6-5 to TRBJ2-3; no firm D call. Germline CDR1 MNHEY, CDR2 SVGAGI. The CDR3 spans 14 residues. Trimming stripped 6 bases from V and 0 bases from J, with 10 bases between. CDR3 sequence (DNA): TGTGCCAGCAGAGCGACTCGCAGCACAGATACGCAGTATTTT. Translating it yields CASRATRSTDTQYF.

This clonotype was recorded many times. The CDR3 loop is CASSMEGYTEAFF. The CDR3 coding sequence is TGTGCCAGTAGTATGGAGGGGTACACTGAAGCTTTCTTT. V is TRBV19 and J is TRBJ1-1; possibly TRBD1 for D (5 bases). Germline lookup yields CDR1 LNHDA and CDR2 SQIVND (reference sequence). Trimming took 3 bases from V and 3 from J, leaving 8 bases between them. The CDR3 has 13 amino acids.

V usage is TRBV20-1 and J usage is TRBJ1-6; unclear D gene. Germline CDR1 is DFQATT and CDR2 is SNEGSKA (reference sequence). CDR3 length: 15 amino acids. The ends were cut back, 0 bases at V and 6 bases at J, with 12 bases in the middle. CDR3 DNA: TGCAGTGCTAGAGATCTCAGGAATGGTAATTCACCCCTCCACTTT. The encoded protein is CSARDLRNGNSPLHF.

V usage is TRBV29-1 and J usage is TRBJ2-5; D perhaps matches TRBD2 (6 bases). The CDR3 sequence is 15 residues long. Germline CDR1 SQVTM, CDR2 ANQGSEA. The V and J ends lost 8 bases and 4 bases respectively, with 23 bases between them. The CDR3, as DNA: TGCAGCCAAGGTGCGGGGTCAACTATCGGAGAGACCCAGTACTTC. Amino acids: CSQGAGSTIGETQYF. Full variable domain (rest looked up from reference TRBV29-1 and TRBJ2-5): SAVISQKPSRDICQRGTSLTIQCQVDSQVTMMFWYRQQPGQSLTLIATANQGSEATYESGFVIDKFPISRPNLTFSTLTVSNMSPEDSSIYLCSQGAGSTIGETQYFGPGTRLLVL.

This sequence joins TRBV6-5 and TRBJ2-3; 12 bases are shared with TRBD2. CDR3 length: 19 amino acids. V dropped 0 bases and J dropped 4; count of bases not matched to a gene: 11. CDR1 is MNHEY and CDR2 is SVGAGI in the germline V gene. The CDR3: CASSYSFLLAGGPADTQYF. CDR3 nucleotides: TGTGCCAGCAGTTACTCATTCCTTCTAGCGGGAGGGCCCGCAGATACGCAGTATTTT.

This clonotype was observed at least ten times. The chain carries TRBV10-3 and TRBJ1-4; D might be TRBD1 (5 bases). From germline, CDR1 is ENHRY and CDR2 SYGVKD. Trimming left V 3 bases short and J 7 bases short, with 9 bases between. The CDR3 runs to 13 residues. The CDR3 region is CAISEGDGEKLFF. Here the CDR3 DNA reads TGTGCCATCAGTGAAGGGGACGGTGAAAAACTGTTTTTT.

This clonotype was detected many times. This chain joins TRBV6-1 and TRBJ2-7, with a tentative D call TRBD2 (6 bases). With 1 base removed from V and 7 bases from J, the gap between germline ends came to 11 bases. CDR1 is MNHNS, CDR2 SASEGT, per germline. The CDR3 consists of 13 residues. CDR3 bases: TGTGCCAGCAGTGAAGGGAGGGTCTGGGAGCAGTACTTC. It specifies CASSEGRVWEQYF.

This clonotype has ten or more counts. The V call is TRBV4-1, the J call TRBJ2-7; 9 positions match TRBD1. This CDR3 has 15 residues. Looked up from germline, CDR1 is MGHRA and CDR2 is YSYEKL. After removal of 5 bases from V and 3 bases from J, the junction contained 8 bases not matched to a gene. CDR3 coding DNA: TGCGCCAGCAGCTATCCGGGACAGGGTTTCTACGAGCAGTACTTC. This gives the protein CASSYPGQGFYEQYF.

The chain couples TRBV7-6 to TRBJ2-5; 12 bases align to TRBD2. The CDR3 loop spans 22 amino acids. The V gene end was trimmed by 5 bases and the J gene end by 9 bases; junction bases not matched to a gene: 31. Germline assignment: CDR1 SGHVS and CDR2 FNYEAQ. The CDR3 coding sequence is TGTGCCAGCAGCCGTTTGGCTAGCGGGAGGGCCGGGCGACTACGCGGCGGGACGGCCCAGTACTTC. Protein: CASSRLASGRAGRLRGGTAQYF.